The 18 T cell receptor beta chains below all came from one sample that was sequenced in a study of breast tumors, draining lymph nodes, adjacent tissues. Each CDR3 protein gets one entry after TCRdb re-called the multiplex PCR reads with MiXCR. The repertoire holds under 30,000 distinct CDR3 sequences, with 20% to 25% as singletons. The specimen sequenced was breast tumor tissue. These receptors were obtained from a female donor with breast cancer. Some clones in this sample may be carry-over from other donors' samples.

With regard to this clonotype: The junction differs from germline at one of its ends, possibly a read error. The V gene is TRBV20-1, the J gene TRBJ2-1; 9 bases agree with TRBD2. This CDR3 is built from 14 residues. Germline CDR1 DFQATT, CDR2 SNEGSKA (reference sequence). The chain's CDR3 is CSAVTSGRANEQLF. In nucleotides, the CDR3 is TGCAGTGCCGTGACTAGCGGAAGAGCCAATGAGCAGCTCTTC.

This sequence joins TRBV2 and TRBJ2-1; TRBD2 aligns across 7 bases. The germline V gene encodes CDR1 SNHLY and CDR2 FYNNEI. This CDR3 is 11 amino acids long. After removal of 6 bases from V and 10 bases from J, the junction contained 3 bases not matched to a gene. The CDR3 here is CASRIAGEQFF. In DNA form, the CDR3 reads TGTGCCAGCAGAATAGCGGGCGAGCAGTTCTTC.

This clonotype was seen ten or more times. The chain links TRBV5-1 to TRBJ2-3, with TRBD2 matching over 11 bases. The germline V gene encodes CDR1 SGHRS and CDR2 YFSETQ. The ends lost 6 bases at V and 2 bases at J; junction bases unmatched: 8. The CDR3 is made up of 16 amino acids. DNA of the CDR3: TGCGCCAGCAAAACTAGCGGGAGACCCCCCACAGATACGCAGTATTTT. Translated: CASKTSGRPPTDTQYF.

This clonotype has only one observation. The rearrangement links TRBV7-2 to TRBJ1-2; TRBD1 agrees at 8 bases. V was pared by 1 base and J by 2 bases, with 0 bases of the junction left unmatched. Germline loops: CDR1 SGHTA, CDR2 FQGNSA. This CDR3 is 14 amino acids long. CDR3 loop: CASSLGQGNYGYTF. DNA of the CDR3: TGTGCCAGCAGCTTAGGACAGGGGAACTATGGCTACACCTTC.

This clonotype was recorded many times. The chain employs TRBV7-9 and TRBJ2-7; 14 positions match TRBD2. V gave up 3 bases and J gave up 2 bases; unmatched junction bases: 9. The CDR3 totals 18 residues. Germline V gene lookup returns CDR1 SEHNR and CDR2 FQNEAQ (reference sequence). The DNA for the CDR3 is TGTGCCAGCAGCTTGGGGACTAGCGGGGGACCCTTTACCTACGAGCAGTACTTC. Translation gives CASSLGTSGGPFTYEQYF.

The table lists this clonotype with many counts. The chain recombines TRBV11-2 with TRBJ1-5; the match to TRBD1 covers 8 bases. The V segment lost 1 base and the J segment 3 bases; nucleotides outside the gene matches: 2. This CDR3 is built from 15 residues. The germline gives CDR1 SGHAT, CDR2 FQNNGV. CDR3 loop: CASSLARGPNQPQHF. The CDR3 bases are TGTGCCAGCAGCTTAGCCAGGGGGCCCAATCAGCCCCAGCATTTT.

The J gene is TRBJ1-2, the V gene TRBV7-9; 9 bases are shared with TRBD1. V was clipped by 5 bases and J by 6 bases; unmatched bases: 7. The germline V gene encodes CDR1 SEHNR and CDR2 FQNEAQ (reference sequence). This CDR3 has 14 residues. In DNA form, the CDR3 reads TGTGCCAGCAGCCGGACAGGGGTCTTAAATGGCTACACCTTC. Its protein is CASSRTGVLNGYTF.

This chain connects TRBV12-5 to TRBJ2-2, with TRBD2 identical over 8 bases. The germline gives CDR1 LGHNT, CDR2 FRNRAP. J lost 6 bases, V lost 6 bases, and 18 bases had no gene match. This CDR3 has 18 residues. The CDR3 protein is CASGSLLAGGSAPGELFF. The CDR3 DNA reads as TGTGCTAGTGGCTCCCTGTTGGCGGGAGGATCTGCCCCCGGGGAGCTGTTTTTT.

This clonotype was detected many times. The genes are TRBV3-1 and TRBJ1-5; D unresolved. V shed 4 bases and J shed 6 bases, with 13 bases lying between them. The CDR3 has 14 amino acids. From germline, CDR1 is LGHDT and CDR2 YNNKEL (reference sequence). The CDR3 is CASSPDPMGQPQHF. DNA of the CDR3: TGTGCCAGCAGCCCCGATCCCATGGGTCAGCCCCAGCATTTT. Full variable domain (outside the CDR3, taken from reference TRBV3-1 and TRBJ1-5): DTAVSQTPKYLVTQMGNDKSIKCEQNLGHDTMYWYKQDSKKFLKIMFSYNNKELIINETVPNRFSPKSPDKAHLNLHINSLELGDSAVYFCASSPDPMGQPQHFGDGTRLSIL.

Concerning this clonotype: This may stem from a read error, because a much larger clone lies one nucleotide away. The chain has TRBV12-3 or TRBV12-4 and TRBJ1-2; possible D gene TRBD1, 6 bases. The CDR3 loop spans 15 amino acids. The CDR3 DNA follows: TGTGCCAGCAGTAAGGGGGGGGTATCTAACTGTGGCTACACCTTC. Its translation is CASSKGGVSNCGYTF.

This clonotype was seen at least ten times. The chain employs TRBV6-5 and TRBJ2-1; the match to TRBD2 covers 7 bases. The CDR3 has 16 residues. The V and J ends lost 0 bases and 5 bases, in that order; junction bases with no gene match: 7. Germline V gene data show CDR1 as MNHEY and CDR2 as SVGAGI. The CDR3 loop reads CASSYSRPGRDNEQFF. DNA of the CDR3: TGTGCCAGCAGTTACTCGAGACCAGGGAGGGACAATGAGCAGTTCTTC.

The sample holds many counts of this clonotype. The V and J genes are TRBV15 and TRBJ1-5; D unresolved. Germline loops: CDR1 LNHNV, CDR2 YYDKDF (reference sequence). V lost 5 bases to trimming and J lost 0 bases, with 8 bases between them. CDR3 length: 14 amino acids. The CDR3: CATSYSDSNQPQHF. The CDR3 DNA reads TGTGCCACCAGCTATAGTGATAGCAATCAGCCCCAGCATTTT.

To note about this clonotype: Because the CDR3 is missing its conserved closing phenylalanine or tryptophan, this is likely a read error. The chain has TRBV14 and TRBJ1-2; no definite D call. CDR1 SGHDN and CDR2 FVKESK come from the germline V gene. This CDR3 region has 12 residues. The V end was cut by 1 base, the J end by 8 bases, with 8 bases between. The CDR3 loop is CASSQGVRGYTS. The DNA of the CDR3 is TGTGCCAGCAGCCAAGGAGTCAGGGGCTACACCTCC.

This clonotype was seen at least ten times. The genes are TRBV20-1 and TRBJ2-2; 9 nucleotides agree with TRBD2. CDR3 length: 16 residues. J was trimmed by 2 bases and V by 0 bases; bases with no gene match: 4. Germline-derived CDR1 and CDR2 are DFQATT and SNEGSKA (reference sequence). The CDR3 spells CSARDSGRVNTGELFF. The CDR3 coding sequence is TGCAGTGCTAGAGATAGCGGGAGAGTAAACACCGGGGAGCTGTTTTTT.

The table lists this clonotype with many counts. The CDR3 DNA is TGCGCCAGCAGCCATACGGTTAATCAGCCCCAGCATTTT. Its protein is CASSHTVNQPQHF. V gene TRBV4-1 combines with J gene TRBJ1-5, with unresolved D. Germline values: CDR1 MGHRA, CDR2 YSYEKL. Trimming took 3 bases from V and 4 from J, leaving 7 bases between them. There are 13 residues in the CDR3.

CDR3 residues: CASREVAKNIQYF. The DNA of the CDR3 is TGTGCCAGCAGGGAGGTGGCCAAAAACATTCAGTACTTC. The chain couples TRBV28 to TRBJ2-4; possibly TRBD2 for D (5 bases). Trimming left V 6 bases short and J 1 base short, with 7 bases between. CDR3 length equals 13 residues. CDR1 is MDHEN and CDR2 is SYDVKM in the germline V gene. Complete variable domain (other parts from reference TRBV28 and TRBJ2-4): DVKVTQSSRYLVKRTGEKVFLECVQDMDHENMFWYRQDPGLGLRLIYFSYDVKMKEKGDIPEGYSVSREKKERFSLILESASTNQTSMYLCASREVAKNIQYFGAGTRLSVL.

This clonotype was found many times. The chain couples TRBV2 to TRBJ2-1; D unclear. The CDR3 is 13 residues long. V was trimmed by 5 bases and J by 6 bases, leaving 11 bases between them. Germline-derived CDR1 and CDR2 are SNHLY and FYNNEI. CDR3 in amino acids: CASSSYGVNEQFF. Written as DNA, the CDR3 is TGTGCCAGCAGTTCTTATGGTGTCAATGAGCAGTTCTTC.

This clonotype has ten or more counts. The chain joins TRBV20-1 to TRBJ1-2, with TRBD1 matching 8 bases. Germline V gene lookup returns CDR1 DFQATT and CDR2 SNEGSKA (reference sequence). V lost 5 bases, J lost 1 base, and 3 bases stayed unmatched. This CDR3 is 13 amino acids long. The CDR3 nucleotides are TGCAGTGCTGAGACAGGGGTTAACTATGGCTACACCTTC. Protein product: CSAETGVNYGYTF.